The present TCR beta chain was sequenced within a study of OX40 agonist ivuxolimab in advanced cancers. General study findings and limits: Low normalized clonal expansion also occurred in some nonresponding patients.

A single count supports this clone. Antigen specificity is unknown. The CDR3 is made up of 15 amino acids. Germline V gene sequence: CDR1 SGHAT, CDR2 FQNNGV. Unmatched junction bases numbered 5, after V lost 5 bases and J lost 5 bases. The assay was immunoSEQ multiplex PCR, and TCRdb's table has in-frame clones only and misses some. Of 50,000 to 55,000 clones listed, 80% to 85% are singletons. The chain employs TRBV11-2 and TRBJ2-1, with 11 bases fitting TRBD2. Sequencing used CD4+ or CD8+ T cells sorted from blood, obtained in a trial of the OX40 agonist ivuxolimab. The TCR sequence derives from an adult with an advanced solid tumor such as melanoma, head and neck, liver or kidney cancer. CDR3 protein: CASSQLAGAHNEQFF. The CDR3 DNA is TGTGCCAGCAGCCAACTAGCGGGAGCCCACAATGAGCAGTTCTTC. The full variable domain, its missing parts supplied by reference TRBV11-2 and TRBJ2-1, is EAGVAQSPRYKIIEKRQSVAFWCNPISGHATLYWYQQILGQGPKLLIQFQNNGVVDDSQLPKDRFSAERLKGVDSTLKIQPAKLEDSAVYLCASSQLAGAHNEQFFGPGTRLTVL.